This T cell receptor (beta chain) was identified in a study of blood T cell repertoires in COVID-19. Study as a whole: Both acute and convalescent COVID-19 samples were obtained from the United States, Italy and Spain. PBMCs, B-cell-depleted T cells, or T cells provided the cDNA or gDNA that made up the material.

V was clipped by 5 bases and J by 3 bases, with 11 bases between them. CDR3 length: 13 amino acids. The V gene's germline CDR1 is LGHDT and CDR2 YNNKEL (reference sequence). Original analysis: Cell counts per sample came from amplifying reference gene primers. TCRdb's copy holds only in-frame clones and misses some; the assay was immunoSEQ multiplex PCR. The DNA gave D and trimming, while V, J and clone size come from that table. The sample consists of around 95,000 clones, around 85% of them appearing once. This clone came up once. The sample consisted of peripheral blood. V usage is TRBV3-1 (or the pseudogene TRBV3-2) and J usage is TRBJ2-7; TRBD1 is a possible D gene (6 bases). This receptor was obtained from a man aged 45-65 years with active or convalescent COVID-19. For the CDR3, the DNA is TGTGCCAGCAGCTTTGGACAGTTCTACGAGCAGTACTTC. Translated: CASSFGQFYEQYF.